The present T cell receptor (beta chain) was sequenced within a study of shared T cell receptors in the human thymus. The table came from immunoSEQ multiplex PCR; TCRdb's copy has only in-frame clones and leaves some out. The repertoire has about 380,000 clones, roughly 94% of them found once; the top ten carry approximately 0.02%. V gave up 6 bases and J gave up 4 bases; unmatched junction bases: 11. The CDR3 has 17 residues. Germline CDR1 is MNHEY and CDR2 is SMNVEV (reference sequence). This receptor was obtained from a human donor. The chain has TRBV27 and TRBJ2-1, with 11 bases lining up with TRBD2. The sample was thymocytes. CDR3 bases: TGTGCCAGCAGGAACCCCGGGACTAGCGGTCAGTACAATGAGCAGTTCTTC. This gives the protein CASRNPGTSGQYNEQFF.